The present T cell receptor beta chain was sequenced within a study of response to subunit inactivated influenza vaccine. One entry per CDR3 protein, called by TCRdb with MiXCR from the RT-PCR reads. Of around 570,000 distinct CDR3 sequences in the sample, 10% to 12% were seen once. The CDR3 spans 14 residues. In germline, CDR1 is GTSNPN, CDR2 SVGIG (reference sequence). Trimming took 0 bases from V and 6 from J, leaving 12 bases between them. Another study also made use of these data, one on T cells expressing NK-cell markers. That source adds: A 5'RACE template switching approach incorporating UMIs was used to make TCR beta cDNA. Of eight sequenced donors, seven were HCMV-seropositive and one HCMV-seronegative. Restricting sorting to alpha-beta TCR T cells was achieved in several experiments by an anti-gamma-delta TCR antibody. The dominant NKG2C+ clonotypes represented roughly 1.0-7.5% of CD8+ T cells in six donors.

The sequences come from PBMCs from blood, collected on the day of vaccination. V gene TRBV30 combines with J gene TRBJ1-5; perhaps TRBD1 as D (6 bases). This clonotype was obtained from a man aged 45-65 years who received an inactivated influenza vaccine. Here the CDR3 reads CAWSVQGHGQPQHF. In nucleotides, the CDR3 is TGTGCCTGGAGTGTCCAGGGGCATGGTCAGCCCCAGCATTTT.